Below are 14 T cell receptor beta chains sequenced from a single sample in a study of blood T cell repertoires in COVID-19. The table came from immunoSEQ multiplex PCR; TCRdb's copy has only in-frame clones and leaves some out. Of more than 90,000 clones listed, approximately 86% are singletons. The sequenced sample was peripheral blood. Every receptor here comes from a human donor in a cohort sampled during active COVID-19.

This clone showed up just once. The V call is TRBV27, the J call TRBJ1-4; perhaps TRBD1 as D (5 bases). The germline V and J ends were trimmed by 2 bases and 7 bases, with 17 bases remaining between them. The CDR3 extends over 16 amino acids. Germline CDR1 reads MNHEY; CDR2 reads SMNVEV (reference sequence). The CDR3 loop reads CASSLAGMGQGEKLFF. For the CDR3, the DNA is TGTGCCAGCAGTTTAGCAGGAATGGGGCAAGGTGAAAAACTGTTTTTT.

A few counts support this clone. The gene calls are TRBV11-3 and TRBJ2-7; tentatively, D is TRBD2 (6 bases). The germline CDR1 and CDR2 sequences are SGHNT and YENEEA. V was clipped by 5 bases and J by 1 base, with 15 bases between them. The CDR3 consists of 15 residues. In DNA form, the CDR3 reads TGTGCCAGCAGCGCCCCGGGACTGGGGTCCTACGAGCAGTACTTC. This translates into CASSAPGLGSYEQYF.

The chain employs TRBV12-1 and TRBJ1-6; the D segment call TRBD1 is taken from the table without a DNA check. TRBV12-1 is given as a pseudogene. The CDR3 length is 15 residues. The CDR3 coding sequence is TGTGCCAGCAGCTCCGGGACAGCATATAATTCACCCCTCCACTTT. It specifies CASSSGTAYNSPLHF.

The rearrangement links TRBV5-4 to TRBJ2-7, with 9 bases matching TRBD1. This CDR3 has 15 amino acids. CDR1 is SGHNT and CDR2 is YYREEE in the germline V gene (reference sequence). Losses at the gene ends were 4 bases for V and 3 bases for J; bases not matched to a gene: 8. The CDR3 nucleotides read TGTGCCAGCAGCCCAGTCCCGGGACAGGGCTACGAGCAGTACTTC. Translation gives CASSPVPGQGYEQYF. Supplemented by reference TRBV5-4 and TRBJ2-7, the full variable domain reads ETGVTQSPTHLIKTRGQQVTLRCSSQSGHNTVSWYQQALGQGPQFIFQYYREEENGRGNFPPRFSGLQFPNYSSELNVNALELDDSALYLCASSPVPGQGYEQYFGPGTRLTVT.

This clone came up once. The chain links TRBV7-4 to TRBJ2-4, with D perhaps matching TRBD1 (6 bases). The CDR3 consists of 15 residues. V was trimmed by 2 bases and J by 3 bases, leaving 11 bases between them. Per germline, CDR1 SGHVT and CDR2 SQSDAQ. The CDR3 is CASSLHRDRKNIQYF. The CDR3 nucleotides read TGTGCCAGCAGCTTACACAGGGACCGCAAAAACATTCAGTACTTC.

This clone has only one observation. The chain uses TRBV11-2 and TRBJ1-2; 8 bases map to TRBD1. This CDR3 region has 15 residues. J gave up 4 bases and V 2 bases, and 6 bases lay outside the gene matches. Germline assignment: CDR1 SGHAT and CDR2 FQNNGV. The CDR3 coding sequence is TGTGCCAGCAGCTTACAGGGGGCGCAGAGCTATGGCTACACCTTC. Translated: CASSLQGAQSYGYTF.

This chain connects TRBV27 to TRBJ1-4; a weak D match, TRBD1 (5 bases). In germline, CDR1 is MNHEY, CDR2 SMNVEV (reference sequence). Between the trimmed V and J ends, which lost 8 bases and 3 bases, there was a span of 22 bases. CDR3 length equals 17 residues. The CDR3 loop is CASLRSGGESPNEKLFF. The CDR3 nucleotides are TGTGCCAGCCTACGGTCGGGGGGGGAATCGCCTAATGAAAAACTGTTTTTT.

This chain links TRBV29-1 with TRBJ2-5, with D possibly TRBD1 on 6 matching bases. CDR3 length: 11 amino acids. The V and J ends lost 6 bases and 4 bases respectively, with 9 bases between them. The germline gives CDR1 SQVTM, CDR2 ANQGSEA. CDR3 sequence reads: CSVLQGETQYF. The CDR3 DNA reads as TGCAGCGTCTTACAGGGAGAGACCCAGTACTTC.

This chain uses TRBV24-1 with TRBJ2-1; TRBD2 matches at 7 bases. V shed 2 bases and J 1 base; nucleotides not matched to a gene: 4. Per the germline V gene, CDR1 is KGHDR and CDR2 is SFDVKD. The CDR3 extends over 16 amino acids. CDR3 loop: CATSDSNGRSYNEQFF. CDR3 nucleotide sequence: TGTGCCACCAGTGATTCGAACGGGAGGTCCTACAATGAGCAGTTCTTC.

The CDR3 DNA reads as TGTGCCAGCAACCTTCTCAGGGATGAGCAGTTCTTC. This sequence encodes CASNLLRDEQFF. The genes are TRBV7-2 and TRBJ2-1; D perhaps matches TRBD1 (5 bases). CDR3 size: 12 residues. Between the trimmed V and J ends, which lost 7 bases and 8 bases, there was a span of 12 bases. Germline lookup yields CDR1 SGHTA and CDR2 FQGNSA.

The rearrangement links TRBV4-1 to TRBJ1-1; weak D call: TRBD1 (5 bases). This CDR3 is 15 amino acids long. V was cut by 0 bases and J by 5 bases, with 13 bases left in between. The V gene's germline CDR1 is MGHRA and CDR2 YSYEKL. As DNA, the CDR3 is TGCGCCAGCAGCCAAGATTCGTTCAGGGAAACTGAAGCTTTCTTT. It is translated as CASSQDSFRETEAFF.

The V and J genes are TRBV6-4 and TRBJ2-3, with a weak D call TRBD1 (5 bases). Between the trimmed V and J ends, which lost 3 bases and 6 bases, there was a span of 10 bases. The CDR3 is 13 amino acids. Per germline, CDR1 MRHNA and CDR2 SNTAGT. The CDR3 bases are TGTGCCAGCAGTGAATACCGACAGGATACGCAGTATTTT. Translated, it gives CASSEYRQDTQYF.

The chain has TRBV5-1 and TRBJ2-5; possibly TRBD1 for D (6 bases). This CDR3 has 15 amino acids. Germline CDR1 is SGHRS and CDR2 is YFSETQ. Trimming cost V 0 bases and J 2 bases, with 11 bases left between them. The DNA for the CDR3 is TGCGCCAGCAGCTTGGCTTACAGGGATCAAGAGACCCAGTACTTC. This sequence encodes CASSLAYRDQETQYF.

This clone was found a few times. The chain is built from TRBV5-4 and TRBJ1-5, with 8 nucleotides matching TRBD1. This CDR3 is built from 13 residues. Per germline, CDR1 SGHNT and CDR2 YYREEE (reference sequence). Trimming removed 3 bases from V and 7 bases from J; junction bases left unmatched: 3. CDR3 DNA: TGTGCCAGCAGCTCAGGGGGCGCGCAGCCCCAGCATTTT. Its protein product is CASSSGGAQPQHF.